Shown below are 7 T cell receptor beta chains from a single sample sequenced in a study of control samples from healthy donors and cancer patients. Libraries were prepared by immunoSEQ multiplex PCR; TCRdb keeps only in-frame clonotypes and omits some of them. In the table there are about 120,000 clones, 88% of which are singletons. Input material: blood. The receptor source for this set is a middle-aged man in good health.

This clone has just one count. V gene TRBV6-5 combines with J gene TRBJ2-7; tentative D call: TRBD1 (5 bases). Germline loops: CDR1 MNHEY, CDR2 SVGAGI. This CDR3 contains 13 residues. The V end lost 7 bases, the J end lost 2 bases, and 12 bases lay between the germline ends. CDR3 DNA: TGTGCCAGCACCGTGGGGCCCACCTACGAGCAGTACTTC. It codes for CASTVGPTYEQYF.

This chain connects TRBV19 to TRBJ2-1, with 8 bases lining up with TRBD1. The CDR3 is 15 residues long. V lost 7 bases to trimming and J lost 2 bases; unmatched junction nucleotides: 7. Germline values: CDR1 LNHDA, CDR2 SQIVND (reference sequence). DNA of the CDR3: TGTGCCAGTACCTCGGGCAGGGGGCCCTACAATGAGCAGTTCTTC. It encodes CASTSGRGPYNEQFF.

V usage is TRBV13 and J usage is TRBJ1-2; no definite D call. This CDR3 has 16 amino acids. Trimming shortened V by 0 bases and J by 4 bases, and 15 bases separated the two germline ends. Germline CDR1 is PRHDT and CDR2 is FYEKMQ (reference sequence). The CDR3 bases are TGTGCCAGCAGCTTAGGGCGAACGGGCAGGAGCTATGGCTACACCTTC. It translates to CASSLGRTGRSYGYTF. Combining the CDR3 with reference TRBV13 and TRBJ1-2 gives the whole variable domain AAGVIQSPRHLIKEKRETATLKCYPIPRHDTVYWYQQGPGQDPQFLISFYEKMQSDKGSIPDRFSAQQFSDYHSELNMSSLELGDSALYFCASSLGRTGRSYGYTFGSGTRLTVV.

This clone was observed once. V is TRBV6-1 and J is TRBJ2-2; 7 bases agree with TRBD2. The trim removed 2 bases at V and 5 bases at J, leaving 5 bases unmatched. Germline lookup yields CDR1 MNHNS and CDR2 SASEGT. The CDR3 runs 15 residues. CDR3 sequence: CASSERGLPTGELFF. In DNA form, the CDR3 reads TGTGCCAGCAGTGAAAGGGGACTACCTACCGGGGAGCTGTTTTTT.

For the CDR3, the DNA is TGTGCCAGCAGCAAGAATAGCAATCAGCCCCAGCATTTT. Protein product: CASSKNSNQPQHF. The chain employs TRBV5-8 and TRBJ1-5; unclear D gene. Trimming pared 4 bases from V and 0 bases from J, leaving 5 bases between. CDR1 is SGHTS, CDR2 YDEGEE, per germline. The CDR3 is 13 amino acids.

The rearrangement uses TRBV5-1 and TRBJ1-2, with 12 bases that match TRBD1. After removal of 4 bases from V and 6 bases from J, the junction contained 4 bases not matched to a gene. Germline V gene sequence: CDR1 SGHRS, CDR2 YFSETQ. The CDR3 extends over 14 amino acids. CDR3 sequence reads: CASSLGTGGDGYTF. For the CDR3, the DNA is TGCGCCAGCAGCCTGGGGACAGGGGGCGATGGCTACACCTTC.

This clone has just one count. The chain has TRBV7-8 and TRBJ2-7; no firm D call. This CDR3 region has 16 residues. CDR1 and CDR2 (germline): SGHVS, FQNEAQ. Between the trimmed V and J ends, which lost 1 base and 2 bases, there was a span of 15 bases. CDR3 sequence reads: CASSLVGGRYTYEQYF. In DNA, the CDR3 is TGTGCCAGCAGCTTAGTAGGCGGCAGATATACCTACGAGCAGTACTTC.